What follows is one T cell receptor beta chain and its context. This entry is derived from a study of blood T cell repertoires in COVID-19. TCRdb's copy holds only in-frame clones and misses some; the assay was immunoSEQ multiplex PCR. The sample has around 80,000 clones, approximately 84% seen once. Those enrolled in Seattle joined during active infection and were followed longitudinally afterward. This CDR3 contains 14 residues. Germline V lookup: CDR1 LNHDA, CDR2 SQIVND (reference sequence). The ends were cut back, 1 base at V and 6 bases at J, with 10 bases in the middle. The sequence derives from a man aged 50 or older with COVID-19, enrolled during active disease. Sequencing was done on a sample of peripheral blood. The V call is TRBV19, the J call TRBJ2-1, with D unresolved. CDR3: CASSIVQASNEQFF. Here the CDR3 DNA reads TGTGCCAGTAGTATAGTTCAAGCTAGCAATGAGCAGTTCTTC.